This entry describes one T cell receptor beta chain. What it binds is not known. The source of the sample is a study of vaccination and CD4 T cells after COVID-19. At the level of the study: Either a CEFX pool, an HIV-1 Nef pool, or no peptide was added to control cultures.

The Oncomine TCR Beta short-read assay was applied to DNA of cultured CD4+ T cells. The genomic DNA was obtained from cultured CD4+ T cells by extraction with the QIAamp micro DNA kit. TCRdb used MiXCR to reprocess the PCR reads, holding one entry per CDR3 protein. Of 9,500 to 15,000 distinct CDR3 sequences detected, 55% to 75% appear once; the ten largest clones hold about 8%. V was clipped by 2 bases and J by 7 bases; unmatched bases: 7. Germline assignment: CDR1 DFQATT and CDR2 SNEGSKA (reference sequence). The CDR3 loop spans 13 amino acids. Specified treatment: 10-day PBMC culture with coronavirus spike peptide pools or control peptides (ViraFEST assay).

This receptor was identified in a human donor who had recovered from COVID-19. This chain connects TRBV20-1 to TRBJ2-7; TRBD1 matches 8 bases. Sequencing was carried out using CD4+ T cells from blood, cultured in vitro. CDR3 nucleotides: TGCAGTGCTAGAAGTCAGGGGGCGGGAGAGCAGTACTTC. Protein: CSARSQGAGEQYF.